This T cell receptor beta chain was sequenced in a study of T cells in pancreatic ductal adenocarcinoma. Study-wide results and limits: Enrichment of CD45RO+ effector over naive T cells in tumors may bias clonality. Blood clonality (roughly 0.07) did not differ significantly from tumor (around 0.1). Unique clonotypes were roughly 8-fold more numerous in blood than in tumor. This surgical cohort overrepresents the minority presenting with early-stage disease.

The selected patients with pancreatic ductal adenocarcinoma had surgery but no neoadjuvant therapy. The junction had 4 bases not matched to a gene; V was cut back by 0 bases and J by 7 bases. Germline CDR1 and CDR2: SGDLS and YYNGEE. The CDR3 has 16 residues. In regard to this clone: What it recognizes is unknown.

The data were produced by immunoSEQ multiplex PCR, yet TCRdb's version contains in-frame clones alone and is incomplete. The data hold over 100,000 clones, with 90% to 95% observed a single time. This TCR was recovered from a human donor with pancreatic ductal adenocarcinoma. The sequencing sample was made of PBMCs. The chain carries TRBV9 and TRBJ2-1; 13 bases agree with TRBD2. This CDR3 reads CASSVVGLAGVNEQFF. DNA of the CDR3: TGTGCCAGCAGCGTAGTTGGACTAGCGGGAGTGAATGAGCAGTTCTTC. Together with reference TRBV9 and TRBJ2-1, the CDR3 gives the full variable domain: DSGVTQTPKHLITATGQRVTLRCSPRSGDLSVYWYQQSLDQGLQFLIQYYNGEERAKGNILERFSAQQFPDLHSELNLSSLELGDSALYFCASSVVGLAGVNEQFFGPGTRLTVL.